This TCR beta chain emerged from a study of control samples from healthy donors and cancer patients. This CDR3 contains 17 residues. Germline V CDR1 and CDR2: MNHEY, SVGEGT. V lost 0 bases and J 0 bases, leaving 12 bases between the germline ends. Only in-frame clones appear in the TCRdb table, and some are missing; sequencing was by immunoSEQ multiplex PCR. The sample consists of about 50,000 clones, over 90% of them appearing once. Sequences were obtained from PBMCs. The origin of this receptor is a woman in her forties or fifties with head and neck cancer. The chain has TRBV6-2 or TRBV6-3 and TRBJ1-3, with D hard to call. For the CDR3, the DNA is TGTGCCAGCAGTTACTCGACAAGGCAGAGCTCTGGAAACACCATATATTTT. Translating gives CASSYSTRQSSGNTIYF.